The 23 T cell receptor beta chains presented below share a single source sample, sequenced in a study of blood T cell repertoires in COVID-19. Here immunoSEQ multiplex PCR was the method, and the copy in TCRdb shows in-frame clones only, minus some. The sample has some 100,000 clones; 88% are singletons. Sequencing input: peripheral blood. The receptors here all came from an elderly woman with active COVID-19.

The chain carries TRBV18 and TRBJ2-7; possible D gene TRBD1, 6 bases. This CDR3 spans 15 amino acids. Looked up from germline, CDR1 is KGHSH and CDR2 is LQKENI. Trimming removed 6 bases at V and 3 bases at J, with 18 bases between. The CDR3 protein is CASSHATDRSYEQYF. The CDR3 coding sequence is TGTGCCAGCTCCCATGCAACGGACAGAAGCTACGAGCAGTACTTC.

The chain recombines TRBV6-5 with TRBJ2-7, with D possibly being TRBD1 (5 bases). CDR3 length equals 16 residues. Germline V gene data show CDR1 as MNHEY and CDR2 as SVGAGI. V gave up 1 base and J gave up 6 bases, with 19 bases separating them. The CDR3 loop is CASSYFFIQGGSEQYF. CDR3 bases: TGTGCCAGCAGTTACTTCTTCATCCAGGGTGGGTCCGAGCAGTACTTC.

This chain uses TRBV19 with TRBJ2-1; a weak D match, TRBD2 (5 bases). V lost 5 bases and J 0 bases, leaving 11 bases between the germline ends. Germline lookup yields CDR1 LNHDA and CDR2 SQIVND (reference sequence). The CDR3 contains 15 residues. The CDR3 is CASSPSGNSYNEQFF. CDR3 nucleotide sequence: TGTGCCAGTAGTCCCAGCGGTAACTCCTACAATGAGCAGTTCTTC. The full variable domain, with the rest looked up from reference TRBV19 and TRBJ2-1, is DGGITQSPKYLFRKEGQNVTLSCEQNLNHDAMYWYRQDPGQGLRLIYYSQIVNDFQKGDIAEGYSVSREKKESFPLTVTSAQKNPTAFYLCASSPSGNSYNEQFFGPGTRLTVL.

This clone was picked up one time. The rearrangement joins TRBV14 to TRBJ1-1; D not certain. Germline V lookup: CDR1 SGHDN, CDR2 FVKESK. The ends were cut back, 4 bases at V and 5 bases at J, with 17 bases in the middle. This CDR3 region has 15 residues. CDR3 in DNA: TGTGCCAGCAGCCCCATCTCGGGAGGGAGGACTGAAGCTTTCTTT. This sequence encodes CASSPISGGRTEAFF.

CDR3 in DNA: TGTGCCAGCAGCTTAGCAGCGGGGGGCGGAGAGACCCAGTACTTC. Its translation is CASSLAAGGGETQYF. The V call is TRBV7-2, the J call TRBJ2-5; TRBD2 agrees at 9 bases. Germline V gene data show CDR1 as SGHTA and CDR2 as FQGNSA. V lost 0 bases and J lost 4; bases outside the gene matches: 3. CDR3 length: 15 amino acids.

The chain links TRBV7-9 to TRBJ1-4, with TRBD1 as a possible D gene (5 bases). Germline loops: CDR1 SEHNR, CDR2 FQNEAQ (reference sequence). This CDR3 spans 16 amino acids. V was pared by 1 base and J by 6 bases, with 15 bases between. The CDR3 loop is CASSLGDRFFDEKLFF. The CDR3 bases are TGTGCCAGCAGCTTAGGTGACAGATTCTTCGATGAAAAACTGTTTTTT.

CDR3 bases: TGTGCCAGCAGGCCGGGGTACGCGGGCAATCAGCCCCAGCATTTT. It codes for CASRPGYAGNQPQHF. This chain connects TRBV27 to TRBJ1-5; D ambiguous. The CDR3 is made up of 15 amino acids. V was shortened by 6 bases and J by 2 bases, with 14 bases between the two germline ends. Germline V gene data show CDR1 as MNHEY and CDR2 as SMNVEV (reference sequence).

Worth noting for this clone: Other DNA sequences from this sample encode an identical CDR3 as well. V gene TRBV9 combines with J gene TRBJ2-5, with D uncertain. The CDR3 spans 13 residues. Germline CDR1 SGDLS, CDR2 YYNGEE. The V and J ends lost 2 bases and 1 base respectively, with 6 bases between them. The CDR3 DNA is TGTGCCAGCAGCGTGACAAGCCAAGAGACCCAGTACTTC. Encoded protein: CASSVTSQETQYF. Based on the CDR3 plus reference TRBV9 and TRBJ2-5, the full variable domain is DSGVTQTPKHLITATGQRVTLRCSPRSGDLSVYWYQQSLDQGLQFLIQYYNGEERAKGNILERFSAQQFPDLHSELNLSSLELGDSALYFCASSVTSQETQYFGPGTRLLVL.

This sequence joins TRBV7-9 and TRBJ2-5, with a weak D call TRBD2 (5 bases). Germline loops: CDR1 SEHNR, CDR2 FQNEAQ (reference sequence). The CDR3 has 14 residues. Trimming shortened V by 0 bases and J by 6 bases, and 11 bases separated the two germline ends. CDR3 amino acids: CASSLAEGSKTQYF. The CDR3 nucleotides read TGTGCCAGCAGCTTAGCTGAGGGATCGAAGACCCAGTACTTC.

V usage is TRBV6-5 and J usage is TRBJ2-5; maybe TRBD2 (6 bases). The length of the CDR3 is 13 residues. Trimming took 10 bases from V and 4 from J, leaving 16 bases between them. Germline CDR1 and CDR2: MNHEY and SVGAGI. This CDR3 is CATLGGAGETQYF. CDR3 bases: TGTGCCACCCTCGGAGGGGCGGGAGAGACCCAGTACTTC.

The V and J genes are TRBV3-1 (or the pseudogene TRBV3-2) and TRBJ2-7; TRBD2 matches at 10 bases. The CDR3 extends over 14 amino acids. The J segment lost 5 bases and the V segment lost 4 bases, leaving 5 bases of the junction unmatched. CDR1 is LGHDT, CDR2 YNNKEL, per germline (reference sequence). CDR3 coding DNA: TGTGCCAGCAGCCTAGCGGGAGGTATGGACGAGCAGTACTTC. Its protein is CASSLAGGMDEQYF.

As DNA, the CDR3 is TGTGCCAGCAGCTTCTGGACAGGGGGTTACAATGAGCAGTTCTTC. Translation: CASSFWTGGYNEQFF. The chain combines TRBV7-3 with TRBJ2-1, with TRBD1 matching over 10 bases. The CDR3 has 15 residues. In germline, CDR1 is SGHTA, CDR2 FQGTGA. The J segment lost 4 bases and the V segment lost 3 bases, leaving 3 bases of the junction unmatched.

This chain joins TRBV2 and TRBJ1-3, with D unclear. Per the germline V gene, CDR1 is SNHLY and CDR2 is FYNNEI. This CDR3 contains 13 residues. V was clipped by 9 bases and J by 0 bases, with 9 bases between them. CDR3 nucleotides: TGTGCCAGACAACAGAGCTCTGGAAACACCATATATTTT. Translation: CARQQSSGNTIYF.

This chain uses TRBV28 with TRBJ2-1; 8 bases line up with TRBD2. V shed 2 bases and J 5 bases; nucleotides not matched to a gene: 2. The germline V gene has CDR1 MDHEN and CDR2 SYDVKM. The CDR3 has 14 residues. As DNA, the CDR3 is TGTGCCAGCAGTTTAAGCGGGAGAGACAATGAGCAGTTCTTC. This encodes CASSLSGRDNEQFF. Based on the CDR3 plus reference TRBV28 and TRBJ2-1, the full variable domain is DVKVTQSSRYLVKRTGEKVFLECVQDMDHENMFWYRQDPGLGLRLIYFSYDVKMKEKGDIPEGYSVSREKKERFSLILESASTNQTSMYLCASSLSGRDNEQFFGPGTRLTVL.

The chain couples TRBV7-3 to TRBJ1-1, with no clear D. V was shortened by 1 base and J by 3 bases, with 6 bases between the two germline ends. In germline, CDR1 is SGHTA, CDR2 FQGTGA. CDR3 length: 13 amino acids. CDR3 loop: CASSLMVDTEAFF. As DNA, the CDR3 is TGTGCCAGCAGCTTAATGGTAGACACTGAAGCTTTCTTT.

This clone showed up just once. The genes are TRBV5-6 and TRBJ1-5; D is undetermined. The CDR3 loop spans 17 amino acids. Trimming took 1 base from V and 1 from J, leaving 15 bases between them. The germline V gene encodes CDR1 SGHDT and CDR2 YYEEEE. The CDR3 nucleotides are TGTGCCAGCAGCTTGATGATGGGAGCCCCGAGCAATCAGCCCCAGCATTTT. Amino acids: CASSLMMGAPSNQPQHF.

CDR3 sequence (DNA): TGTGCCAGCAGCTCACCGGGAGGCCTCTACAATGAGCAGTTCTTC. Residues: CASSSPGGLYNEQFF. This chain connects TRBV11-3 to TRBJ2-1; 7 nucleotides align to TRBD2. Germline assignment: CDR1 SGHNT and CDR2 YENEEA. Trimming removed 4 bases from V and 3 bases from J; junction bases left unmatched: 6. This CDR3 contains 15 residues.

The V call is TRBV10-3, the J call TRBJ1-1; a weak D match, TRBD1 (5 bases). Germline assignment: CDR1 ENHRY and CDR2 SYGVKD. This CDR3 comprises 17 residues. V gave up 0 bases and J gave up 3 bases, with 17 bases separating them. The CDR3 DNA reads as TGTGCCATCAGTGAGTCGTTTGGCAAGGGGATGGACACTGAAGCTTTCTTT. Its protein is CAISESFGKGMDTEAFF.

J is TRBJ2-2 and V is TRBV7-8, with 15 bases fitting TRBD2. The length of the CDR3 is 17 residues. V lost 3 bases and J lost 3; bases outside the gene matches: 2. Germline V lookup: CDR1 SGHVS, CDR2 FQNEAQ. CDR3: CASSFGLAGGDTGELFF. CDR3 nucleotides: TGTGCCAGCAGCTTTGGACTAGCGGGAGGGGACACCGGGGAGCTGTTTTTT.

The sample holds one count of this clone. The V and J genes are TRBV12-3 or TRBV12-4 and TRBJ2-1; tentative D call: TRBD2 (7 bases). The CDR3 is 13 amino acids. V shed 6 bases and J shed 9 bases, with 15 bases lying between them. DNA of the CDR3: TGTGCCAGCAGCCTGGCGGGGGCGGGTGAGCAGTTCTTC. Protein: CASSLAGAGEQFF.

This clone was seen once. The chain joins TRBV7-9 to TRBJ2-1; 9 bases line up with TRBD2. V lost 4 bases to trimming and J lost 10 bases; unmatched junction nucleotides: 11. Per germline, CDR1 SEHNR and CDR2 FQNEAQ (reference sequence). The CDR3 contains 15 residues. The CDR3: CASSSPMLAGSEQFF. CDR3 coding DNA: TGTGCCAGCAGCTCCCCGATGCTAGCGGGAAGCGAGCAGTTCTTC.

The CDR3 DNA is TGTGCCAGCAGCCATCGACTAGCTAAGGATGAGCAGTTCTTC. Protein product: CASSHRLAKDEQFF. The chain uses TRBV3-1 (or the pseudogene TRBV3-2) and TRBJ2-1; 7 bases are a match to TRBD2. J was trimmed by 8 bases and V by 3 bases; bases with no gene match: 7. The CDR3 consists of 14 residues. CDR1 is LGHDT and CDR2 is YNNKEL in the germline V gene (reference sequence).

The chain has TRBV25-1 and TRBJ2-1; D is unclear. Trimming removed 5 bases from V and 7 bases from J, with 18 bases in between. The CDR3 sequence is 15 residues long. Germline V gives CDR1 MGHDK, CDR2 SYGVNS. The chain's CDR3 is CASSSLRRLKNEQFF. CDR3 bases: TGTGCCAGCAGTTCCCTCCGCAGGCTAAAAAATGAGCAGTTCTTC.